These T cell receptor beta chains were read from a single sample in a study of cytomegalovirus exposure and HLA in healthy donors. Assay: immunoSEQ multiplex PCR; the TCRdb copy retains only in-frame clones and omits some. Here the sample spans 200,000 to 250,000 clones, around 80% being singletons. Sequenced input: PBMCs. The receptor source for this set is a boy aged 5-17 years in good health and CMV-seronegative. CDR3s include the opening cysteine and the closing phenylalanine or tryptophan. D genes are given only for firm matches. Some rows mark clone size as missing; the rest say once, few, many or name a class of expanded clone.

j_call d_call clone_size v_call cdr3_aa cdr3_nt
TRBJ2-2 NA NA TRBV2 CASYRSTGELFF TGTGCCAGCTACAGATCGACCGGGGAGCTGTTTTTT
TRBJ1-2 NA NA TRBV7-2 CASSLAGQNYGYTF TGTGCCAGCAGCTTAGCTGGTCAGAACTATGGCTACACCTTC
TRBJ1-5 NA NA TRBV30 CAWSPGSGNQPQHF TGTGCCTGGAGTCCCGGTTCCGGCAATCAGCCCCAGCATTTT
TRBJ2-5 TRBD1 few TRBV7-7 CASSLTGVRETQYF TGTGCTAGCAGCTTAACAGGGGTCAGGGAGACCCAGTACTTC
TRBJ2-1 TRBD2 NA TRBV6-4 CASSLGLARNEQFF TGTGCCAGCAGTCTCGGACTAGCGAGGAATGAGCAGTTCTTC
TRBJ1-4 NA NA TRBV10-2 CASQGSAIGEKLFF TGCGCCAGCCAGGGGTCGGCCATCGGTGAAAAACTGTTTTTT
TRBJ2-7 TRBD1 NA TRBV7-8 CASSHPGQGAYEQYF TGTGCCAGCAGCCATCCGGGACAGGGGGCTTACGAGCAGTACTTC
TRBJ1-5 NA NA TRBV6-5 CASSRTVKGQPQHF TGTGCCAGCAGTCGGACAGTAAAAGGTCAGCCCCAGCATTTT
TRBJ2-5 TRBD1 NA TRBV19 CASRGSWETQYF TGTGCCAGCAGGGGGTCGTGGGAGACCCAGTACTTC
TRBJ1-1 NA NA TRBV19 CASMESEAFF TGTGCCAGTATGGAGAGTGAAGCTTTCTTT
TRBJ1-2 TRBD1 NA TRBV29-1 CSVGTGLGYYGYTF TGCAGCGTCGGGACAGGGCTTGGTTACTATGGCTACACCTTC